Included here is one T cell receptor beta chain sequence, with context. What it binds is unknown. TCRdb's copy holds only in-frame clones and misses some; the assay was immunoSEQ multiplex PCR. This table holds about 1.1 million clones, about 84% found once. This record comes from a study of shared clonotypes between healthy human individuals. The study's findings and limits: Generally, naive subsets (rather than memory subsets) showed larger estimated richness.

Nashville, Tennessee was home to all donors, who were Caucasian adults. From germline, CDR1 is SGHVS and CDR2 FQNEAQ. Deletions cut 0 bases from V and 3 bases from J, with 8 bases between. The CDR3 has 14 residues. The chain carries TRBV7-8 and TRBJ2-5; no definite D call. The sequenced sample was memory CD4+ T cells from PBMCs. Subset reported: CD45RA-negative fraction. The origin of this receptor is a man between 18 and 29 years old in good health. Some clones in this sample may be carry-over from other donors' samples. The CDR3 bases are TGTGCCAGCAGCTTAGCGGGCAGCGAAGAGACCCAGTACTTC. Its translation is CASSLAGSEETQYF.